Listed below are T cell receptor beta chains from one sample, sequenced in a study of shared clonotypes between healthy human individuals. This table comes from immunoSEQ multiplex PCR, and its TCRdb copy is limited to in-frame clones, with some not included. The repertoire holds hundreds of thousands of clones, with around 81% as singletons. Sequenced sample: PBMCs. These receptors were obtained from a woman between 35 and 50 years old in good health. Some clones in this sample may be carry-over from other donors' samples. Each CDR3 is given with its conserved first and last residue. Each record gives: clone size, J gene, V gene, D gene, CDR3 DNA, CDR3 protein. The D gene is left open where the match is weak. Some rows mark clone size as missing; the rest say once, few, many or name a class of expanded clone.

-	TRBJ1-2	TRBV7-9	-	TGTGCCAGCAGCTTAGGAGTTACTGGCTACACCTTC	CASSLGVTGYTF
-	TRBJ2-3	TRBV28	TRBD1	TGTGCCAGCAGTTTACCCCAACGACAGGGGGGTACCGCAGATACGCAGTATTTT	CASSLPQRQGGTADTQYF
-	TRBJ2-7	TRBV7-8	TRBD1	TGTGCCAGCAGCCCGGGAGGGACAGGGGCGTACGAGCAGTACTTC	CASSPGGTGAYEQYF
-	TRBJ1-2	TRBV2	-	TGTGCCAGCAGTCCCCTTGGGGGCGACGATGGCTACACCTTC	CASSPLGGDDGYTF
-	TRBJ1-1	TRBV7-2	-	TGTGCCAGCAGCTTAGTGGGGGCAGGAGAAGCTTTCTTT	CASSLVGAGEAFF
few	TRBJ1-2	TRBV10-3	TRBD1	TGTGCCATCAGTGAGTACCGGGACAGGGGGAACTATGGCTACACCTTC	CAISEYRDRGNYGYTF
-	TRBJ1-3	TRBV13	-	TGTGCCAGCAGCTCCCGAAACACCATATATTTT	CASSSRNTIYF
-	TRBJ2-7	TRBV7-2	TRBD2	TGTGCCAGCAGCTTTCTAGCGGAACACACCTACGAGCAGTACTTC	CASSFLAEHTYEQYF
-	TRBJ1-2	TRBV4-1	-	TGCGCCAGCAGCCTCCGGGAGGGAGTCCCCTATGGCTACACCTTC	CASSLREGVPYGYTF
-	TRBJ2-7	TRBV11-3	-	TGTGCCAGCAGCTTAGATATGCGGGACATTGTTACCTACGAGCAGTACTTC	CASSLDMRDIVTYEQYF
-	TRBJ2-7	TRBV4-3	TRBD2	TGCGCCAGCAGCCAATCACTAGCGGGAGGAGTCTACGAGCAGTACTTC	CASSQSLAGGVYEQYF
-	TRBJ2-2	TRBV19	TRBD1	TGTGCCAGTAGTATCTCTTGGACAGGGCAGGGCGGGGAGCTGTTTTTT	CASSISWTGQGGELFF
-	TRBJ2-2	TRBV6-1	TRBD2	TGTGCCAGCAGTAGCGGGGGGCCAGGGCTGTTTTTT	CASSSGGPGLFF
-	TRBJ2-1	TRBV30	TRBD2	TGTGCCTGGAGTGTCTCTAGCGGGAGTTGGAATGAGCAGTTCTTC	CAWSVSSGSWNEQFF
-	TRBJ1-2	TRBV21-1	-	TGTGCCAGCAGCACTACAGACCGGAACTATGGCTACACCTTC	CASSTTDRNYGYTF
-	TRBJ2-1	TRBV7-9	-	TGTGCCCTGCGGCGGGAAGGGTTCAATGAGCAGTTCTTC	CALRREGFNEQFF
-	TRBJ2-5	TRBV19	TRBD2	TGTGCCAGCAGTAGCCCGGGACTAGCGGGAGGTGAGACCCAGTACTTC	CASSSPGLAGGETQYF
-	TRBJ2-7	TRBV30	-	TGTGCCTGGGCCAGGGAGGCCTACGAGCAGTACTTC	CAWAREAYEQYF
-	TRBJ1-5	TRBV28	TRBD1	TGTGCCAGCAGTTTGCCCGGGACAGCAATCAATCAGCCCCAGCATTTT	CASSLPGTAINQPQHF
-	TRBJ2-1	TRBV28	TRBD2	TGTGCCAGCAGTTTACCGGGACTAGCGGAATACAATGAGCAGTTCTTC	CASSLPGLAEYNEQFF
-	TRBJ2-3	TRBV5-5	-	TGTGCCAGCAGCCACCAGGGACAAATTGGCCCAGATACGCAGTATTTT	CASSHQGQIGPDTQYF
-	TRBJ2-7	TRBV15	TRBD2	TGTGCCACCAGCCCTCACTTAGCTAGCGGCTCCTACGAGCAGTACTTC	CATSPHLASGSYEQYF
many	TRBJ2-3	TRBV4-1	TRBD2	TGCGCCAGCAGCCAAGAGGCTAGCGGGGGAAGCACAGATACGCAGTATTTT	CASSQEASGGSTDTQYF
-	TRBJ2-3	TRBV4-3	TRBD1	TGCGCTAGCAGCCTGAACCGGGACAGTAGCACAGATACGCAGTATTTT	CASSLNRDSSTDTQYF
-	TRBJ1-2	TRBV27	-	TGTGCCAGCAGTTTAAATCCCCAGACCTATGGCTACACCTTC	CASSLNPQTYGYTF
-	TRBJ2-7	TRBV10-3	-	TGTGCCATCAGACGAGACAGGTCCTCCTACGAGCAGTACTTC	CAIRRDRSSYEQYF
many	TRBJ1-4	TRBV20-1	-	TGCAGTGCGGCGAGGTCTGAAAAACTGTTTTTT	CSAARSEKLFF
-	TRBJ2-2	TRBV7-3	-	TGTGCCAGCAGCGCACCCCCGGGCGCTCTGAACACCGGGGAGCTGTTTTTT	CASSAPPGALNTGELFF
many	TRBJ2-2	TRBV5-4	TRBD2	TGTGCCAGCAGCTTGACTAGCGGGAACACCGGGGAGCTGTTTTTT	CASSLTSGNTGELFF
-	TRBJ2-3	TRBV6-1	-	TGTGCCAGCAGTCACCCTGATACGCAGTATTTT	CASSHPDTQYF
-	TRBJ2-7	TRBV9	TRBD2	TGTGCCAGCAGCCCTCACCCAACTAGCGGGATCGACGAGCAGTACTTC	CASSPHPTSGIDEQYF
-	TRBJ2-7	TRBV28	-	TGTGCCAGCAGTTTAACCGGGACTCCCTACGAGCAGTACTTC	CASSLTGTPYEQYF
-	TRBJ1-2	TRBV29-1	-	TGCAGCGTTGAACGGGCCAGGGATTATGGCTACACCTTC	CSVERARDYGYTF
-	TRBJ1-1	TRBV30	-	TGTGCCTGGGCCGGTCTGAACACTGAAGCTTTCTTT	CAWAGLNTEAFF
-	TRBJ2-7	TRBV7-2	-	TGTGCCAGCAGCCGGGGTTACCCCTACGAGCAGTACTTC	CASSRGYPYEQYF
-	TRBJ2-1	TRBV4-2	TRBD2	TGTGCCAGCAGCCAAGGGACTAGCGGGAGTTTTCCCAATGAGCAGTTCTTC	CASSQGTSGSFPNEQFF
-	TRBJ2-7	TRBV19	-	TGTGCCAGTAGCTATACCGGGCCCACCTACGAGCAGTACTTC	CASSYTGPTYEQYF
-	TRBJ2-1	TRBV4-2	-	TGTGCCAGCAGCCAAGAGAACGGGGCCGCCTACAATGAGCAGTTCTTC	CASSQENGAAYNEQFF
-	TRBJ2-7	TRBV28	-	TGTGCCAGCAGTCCCAACGGACACTACTCCTACGAGCAGTACTTC	CASSPNGHYSYEQYF
-	TRBJ1-4	TRBV4-2	-	TGTGCCAGCAGCCAAGAGGCCAGGGACGAAAAACTGTTTTTT	CASSQEARDEKLFF
-	TRBJ2-3	TRBV10-2	-	TGCGCCACGCGGGAACGGTTCAGCACAGATACGCAGTATTTT	CATRERFSTDTQYF
few	TRBJ2-1	TRBV19	TRBD1	TGTGCCAGTAGTGACCACAGGGGTAGTAGGTACAATGAGCAGTTCTTC	CASSDHRGSRYNEQFF
many	TRBJ2-1	TRBV7-2	-	TGTGCCAGCAGCACTCCCCTCGCGGGACTGAGCTACAATGAGCAGTTCTTC	CASSTPLAGLSYNEQFF
-	TRBJ2-5	TRBV28	-	TGTGCCAGCAGTGTACAGGTCCGGGAGACCCAGTACTTC	CASSVQVRETQYF
-	TRBJ2-7	TRBV19	TRBD1	TGTGCCAGTAGGCCAGGACAGGGTGGTTCCTACGAGCAGTACTTC	CASRPGQGGSYEQYF
-	TRBJ2-3	TRBV5-8	TRBD2	TGTGCCAGCAGCCCCGGGACTAGCGGCACAGATACGCAGTATTTT	CASSPGTSGTDTQYF